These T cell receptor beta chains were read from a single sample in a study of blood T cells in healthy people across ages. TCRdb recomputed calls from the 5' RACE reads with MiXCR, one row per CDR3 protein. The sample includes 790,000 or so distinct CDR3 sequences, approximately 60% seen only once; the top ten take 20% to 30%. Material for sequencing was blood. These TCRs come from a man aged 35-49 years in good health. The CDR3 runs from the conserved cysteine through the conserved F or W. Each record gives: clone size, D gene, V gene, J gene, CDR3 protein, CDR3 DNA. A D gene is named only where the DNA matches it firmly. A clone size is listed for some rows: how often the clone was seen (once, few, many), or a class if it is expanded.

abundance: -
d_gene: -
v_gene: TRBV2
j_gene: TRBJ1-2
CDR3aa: CASRAPYPTNGYTF
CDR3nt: TGTGCCAGCAGAGCGCCCTACCCAACAAATGGCTACACCTTC

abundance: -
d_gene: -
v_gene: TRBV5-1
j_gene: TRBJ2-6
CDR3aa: CASSNGAYSGANVLTF
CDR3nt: TGCGCCAGCAGCAACGGGGCATACTCTGGGGCCAACGTCCTGACTTTC

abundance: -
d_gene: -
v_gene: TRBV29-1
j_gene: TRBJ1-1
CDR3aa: CSVEVVRNTEAFF
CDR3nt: TGCAGCGTTGAAGTCGTAAGGAACACTGAAGCTTTCTTT

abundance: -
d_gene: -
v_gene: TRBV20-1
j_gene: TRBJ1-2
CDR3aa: CSARVGRNYGYTF
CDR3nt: TGCAGTGCTAGAGTGGGCCGGAACTATGGCTACACCTTC

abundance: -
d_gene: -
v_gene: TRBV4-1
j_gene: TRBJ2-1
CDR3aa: CASSGSGPYNEQFF
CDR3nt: TGCGCCAGCAGCGGTAGCGGACCTTACAATGAGCAGTTCTTC

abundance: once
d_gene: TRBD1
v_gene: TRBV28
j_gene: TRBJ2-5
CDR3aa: CASRVGGEETQYF
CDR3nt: TGTGCCAGCAGGGTAGGGGGCGAAGAGACCCAGTACTTC

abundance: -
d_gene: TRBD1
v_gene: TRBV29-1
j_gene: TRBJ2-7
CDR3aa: CSVGARDRGSYEQYF
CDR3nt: TGCAGCGTGGGGGCCCGGGACAGGGGAAGCTACGAGCAGTACTTC

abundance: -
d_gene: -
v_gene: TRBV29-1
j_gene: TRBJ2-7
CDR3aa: CSAHVGGHFGSEQYF
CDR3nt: TGCAGCGCCCACGTGGGGGGTCATTTCGGGAGCGAGCAGTACTTC

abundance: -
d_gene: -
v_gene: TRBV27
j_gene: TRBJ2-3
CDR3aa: CARPPGTGTGTQYF
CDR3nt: TGTGCCAGACCGCCCGGGACCGGCACAGGTACGCAGTATTTT

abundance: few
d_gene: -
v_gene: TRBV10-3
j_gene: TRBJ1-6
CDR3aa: CAISDEVSPLHF
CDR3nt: TGTGCCATCAGTGATGAGGTCTCACCCCTCCACTTT

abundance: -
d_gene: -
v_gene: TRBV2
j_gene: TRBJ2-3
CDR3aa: CASSLGQGYDTQYF
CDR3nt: TGTGCCAGCAGTCTGGGACAAGGGTACGATACGCAGTATTTT

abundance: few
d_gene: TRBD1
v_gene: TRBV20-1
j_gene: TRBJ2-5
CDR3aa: CSALGQGGETQYF
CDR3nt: TGCAGTGCTCTGGGACAGGGCGGAGAGACCCAGTACTTC

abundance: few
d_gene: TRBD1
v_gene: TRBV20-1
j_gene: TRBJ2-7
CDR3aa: CSASPGGWYEQYF
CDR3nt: TGCAGTGCTAGCCCAGGGGGCTGGTACGAGCAGTACTTC

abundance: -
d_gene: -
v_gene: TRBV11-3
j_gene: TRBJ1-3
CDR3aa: CASSPGLRNTIYF
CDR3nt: TGTGCCAGCAGCCCGGGGCTTCGAAACACCATATATTTT

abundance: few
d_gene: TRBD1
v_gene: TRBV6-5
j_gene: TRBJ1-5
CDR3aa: CASSQLTGGSNQPQHF
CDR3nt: TGTGCCAGCAGTCAACTGACAGGGGGTAGCAATCAGCCCCAGCATTTT

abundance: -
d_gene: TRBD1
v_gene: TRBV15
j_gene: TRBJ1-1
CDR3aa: CATSRAETGTGSLEAFF
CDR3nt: TGTGCCACCAGCAGAGCAGAAACCGGGACAGGCAGTTTAGAAGCTTTCTTT

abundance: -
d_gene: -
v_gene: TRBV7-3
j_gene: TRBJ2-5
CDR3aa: CASSLGGTYQETQYF
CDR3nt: TGTGCCAGCAGCTTAGGTGGGACATACCAAGAGACCCAGTACTTC

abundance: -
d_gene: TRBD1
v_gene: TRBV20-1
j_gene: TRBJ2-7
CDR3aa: CSARDFGERGPYEQYF
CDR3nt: TGCAGTGCTAGAGATTTTGGGGAAAGGGGGCCCTACGAGCAGTACTTC

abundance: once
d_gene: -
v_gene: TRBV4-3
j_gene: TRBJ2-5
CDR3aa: CASSQDWVSETQYF
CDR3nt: TGCGCCAGCAGCCAAGATTGGGTCTCGGAGACCCAGTACTTC

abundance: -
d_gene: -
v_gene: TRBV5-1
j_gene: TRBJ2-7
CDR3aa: CASSPGRADEQYF
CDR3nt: TGCGCCAGCAGCCCGGGACGAGCGGACGAGCAGTACTTC

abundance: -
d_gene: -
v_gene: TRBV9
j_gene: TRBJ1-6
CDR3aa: CAGSVAGLDSPLHF
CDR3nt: TGTGCCGGCAGCGTAGCTGGGTTGGATTCACCCCTCCACTTT

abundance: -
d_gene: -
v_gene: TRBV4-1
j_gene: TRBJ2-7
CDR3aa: CASSQDWGEQYF
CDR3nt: TGCGCCAGCAGCCAAGATTGGGGGGAGCAGTACTTC

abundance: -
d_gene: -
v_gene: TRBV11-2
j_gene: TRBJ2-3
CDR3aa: CASSLGSGSPRTDTQYF
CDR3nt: TGTGCCAGCAGCTTAGGGTCGGGATCACCGAGGACAGATACGCAGTATTTT

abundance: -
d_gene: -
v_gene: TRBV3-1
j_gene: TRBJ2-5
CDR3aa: CASSQAVSQWDEQYF
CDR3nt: TGTGCCAGCAGCCAAGCCGTCTCCCAGTGGGATGAGCAGTACTTC

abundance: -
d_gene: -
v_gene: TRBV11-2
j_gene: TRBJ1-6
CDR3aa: CASSARRDVSLPLHF
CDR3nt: TGTGCCAGCAGCGCCCGTAGGGACGTGAGCTTACCCCTCCACTTT

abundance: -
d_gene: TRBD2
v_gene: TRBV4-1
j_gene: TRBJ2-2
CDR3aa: CASSQDPIAGGLNTGELFF
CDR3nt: TGCGCCAGCAGCCAAGATCCGATAGCGGGGGGGCTCAACACCGGGGAGCTGTTTTTT

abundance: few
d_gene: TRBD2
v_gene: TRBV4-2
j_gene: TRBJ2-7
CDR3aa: CASSQEGGLAGEQYF
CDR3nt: TGTGCCAGCAGCCAAGAAGGGGGACTAGCGGGGGAGCAGTACTTC

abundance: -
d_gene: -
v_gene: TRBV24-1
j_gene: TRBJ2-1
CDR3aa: CATSAEDSLNEQFF
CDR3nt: TGTGCCACCAGTGCCGAGGACTCCCTCAATGAGCAGTTCTTC

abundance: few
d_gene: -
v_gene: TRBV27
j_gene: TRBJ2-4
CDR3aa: CASSFLAAKNIQYF
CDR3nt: TGTGCCAGCAGTTTTCTCGCGGCCAAAAACATTCAGTACTTC

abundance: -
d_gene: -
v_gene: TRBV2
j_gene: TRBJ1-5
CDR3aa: CASSEGRPNQPQHF
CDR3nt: TGTGCCAGCAGTGAGGGACGGCCCAATCAGCCCCAGCATTTT

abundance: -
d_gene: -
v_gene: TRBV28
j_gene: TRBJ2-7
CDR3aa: CASSLVGPGRSYEQYF
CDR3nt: TGTGCCAGCAGTTTAGTTGGCCCGGGACGCTCCTACGAGCAGTACTTC

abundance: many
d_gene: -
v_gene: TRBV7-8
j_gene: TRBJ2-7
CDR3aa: CASSLARGNYEQYF
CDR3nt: TGTGCCAGCAGCTTAGCGAGGGGGAACTACGAGCAGTACTTC

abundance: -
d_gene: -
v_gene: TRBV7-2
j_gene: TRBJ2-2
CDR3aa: CASSLRGDRTANTGELFF
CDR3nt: TGTGCCAGCAGCTTAAGGGGGGACCGGACCGCGAACACCGGGGAGCTGTTTTTT

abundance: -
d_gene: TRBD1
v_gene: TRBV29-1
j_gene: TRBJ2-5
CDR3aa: CSVGEGAGQETQYF
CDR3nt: TGCAGCGTCGGAGAGGGGGCAGGGCAAGAGACCCAGTACTTC

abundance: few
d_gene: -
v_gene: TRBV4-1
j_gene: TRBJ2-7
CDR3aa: CASTVSGAGGTYEQYF
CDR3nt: TGCGCCAGCACGGTATCAGGAGCGGGCGGGACCTACGAGCAGTACTTC

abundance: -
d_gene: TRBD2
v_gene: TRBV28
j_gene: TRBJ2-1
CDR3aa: CASTGGGRNEQFF
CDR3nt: TGTGCCAGCACCGGGGGGGGTCGGAATGAGCAGTTCTTC

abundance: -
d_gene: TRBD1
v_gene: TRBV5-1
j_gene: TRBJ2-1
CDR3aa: CASCPGTGSYNEQFF
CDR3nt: TGCGCCAGCTGCCCCGGGACAGGCTCCTACAATGAGCAGTTCTTC

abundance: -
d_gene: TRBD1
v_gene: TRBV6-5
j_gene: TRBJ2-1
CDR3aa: CASSRGTGIYNEQFF
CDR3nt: TGTGCCAGCAGCCGAGGGACAGGGATCTACAATGAGCAGTTCTTC

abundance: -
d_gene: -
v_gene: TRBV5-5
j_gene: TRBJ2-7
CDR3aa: CASSSGTSVEQYF
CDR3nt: TGTGCCAGCAGTTCCGGGACGTCCGTCGAGCAGTACTTC

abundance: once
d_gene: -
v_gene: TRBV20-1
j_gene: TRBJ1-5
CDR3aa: CSARVYRFGNQPQHF
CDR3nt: TGCAGTGCTAGAGTGTACAGATTCGGGAATCAGCCCCAGCATTTT

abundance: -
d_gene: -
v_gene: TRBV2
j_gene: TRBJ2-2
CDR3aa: CASSEQSLNTGELFF
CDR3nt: TGTGCCAGCAGCGAACAGAGCTTGAACACCGGGGAGCTGTTTTTT

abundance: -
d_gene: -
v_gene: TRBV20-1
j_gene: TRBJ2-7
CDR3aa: CSAIVLGEGEQYF
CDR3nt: TGCAGTGCTATCGTTTTGGGAGAAGGCGAGCAGTACTTC

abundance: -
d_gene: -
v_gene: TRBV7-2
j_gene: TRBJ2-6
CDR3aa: CASSASINSGANALTF
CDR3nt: TGTGCCAGCAGCGCCTCGATCAACTCTGGGGCCAACGCCCTGACTTTC

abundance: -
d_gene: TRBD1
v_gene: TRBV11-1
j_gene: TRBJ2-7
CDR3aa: CASSFGQGANEQYF
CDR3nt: TGTGCCAGCAGCTTTGGACAGGGGGCGAACGAGCAGTACTTC

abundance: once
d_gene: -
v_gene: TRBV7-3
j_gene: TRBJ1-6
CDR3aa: CASSAGSEKSPLHF
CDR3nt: TGTGCCAGCAGCGCGGGTTCGGAAAAGTCACCCCTCCACTTT

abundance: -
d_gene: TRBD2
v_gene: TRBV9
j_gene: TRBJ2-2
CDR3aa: CASAGGLNTGELFF
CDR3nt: TGTGCCAGTGCGGGGGGGCTAAACACCGGGGAGCTGTTTTTT

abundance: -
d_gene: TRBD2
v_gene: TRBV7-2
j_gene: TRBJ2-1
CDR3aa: CASSLVGTMALGNEQFF
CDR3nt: TGTGCCAGCAGCTTAGTCGGGACTATGGCATTAGGGAATGAGCAGTTCTTC

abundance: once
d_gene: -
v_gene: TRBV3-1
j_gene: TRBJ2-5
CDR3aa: CASSQGRTRYF
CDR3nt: TGTGCCAGCAGCCAAGGGCGTACACGGTACTTC

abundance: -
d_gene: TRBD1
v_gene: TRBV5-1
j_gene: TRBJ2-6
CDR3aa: CASSSGTGALAPGANVLTF
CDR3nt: TGCGCCAGCAGCTCCGGGACAGGGGCGTTGGCTCCTGGGGCCAACGTCCTGACTTTC